A selection of T cell receptor beta chains follows, all from one sample in a study of radiotherapy plus CTLA-4 blockade in lung cancer. The protocol was immunoSEQ multiplex PCR, while the TCRdb copy is restricted to in-frame clones and leaves out a portion. The data show about 87,000 clones, around nine tenths seen once. Sample: peripheral blood, taken from a patient treated with radiotherapy plus ipilimumab. These receptors were taken from a human donor with non-small cell lung cancer that progressed on radiotherapy plus ipilimumab. Both conserved end residues are part of each CDR3. Fields, in order: J gene, clone size, D gene, V gene, CDR3 protein, CDR3 DNA. D genes are given only for firm matches. Size values are once, few and many counts, or a class for expanded clones, and some rows have none.

>TRBJ2-7|.|.|TRBV27
CASSYPTRVGSYEQYF
TGTGCCAGCAGTTACCCGACGCGGGTCGGGTCCTACGAGCAGTACTTC
>TRBJ2-1|.|TRBD1|TRBV6-5
CASSPGTGGLGEQFF
TGTGCCAGCAGTCCCGGGACAGGGGGCCTCGGTGAGCAGTTCTTC
>TRBJ2-7|.|.|TRBV10-3
CAISESGYEQYF
TGTGCCATCAGTGAGTCTGGGTACGAGCAGTACTTC
>TRBJ2-7|.|TRBD2|TRBV5-1
CASSSSGGTYEQYF
TGCGCCAGCAGCTCTAGCGGGGGGACCTACGAGCAGTACTTC
>TRBJ1-1|.|.|TRBV18
CASSPQKNTEAFF
TGTGCCAGCTCACCACAGAAGAACACTGAAGCTTTCTTT
>TRBJ2-7|.|TRBD2|TRBV4-3
CTSSQERGPYEQYF
TGCACCAGCAGCCAAGAGCGGGGCCCCTACGAGCAGTACTTC
>TRBJ1-2|.|.|TRBV29-1
CSVGETLWGGYTF
TGCAGCGTTGGGGAGACCCTCTGGGGTGGCTACACCTTC
>TRBJ1-1|.|TRBD1|TRBV7-2
CASSLAQGQLNTEAFF
TGTGCCAGCAGCTTAGCGCAGGGACAGTTGAACACTGAAGCTTTCTTT
>TRBJ1-1|.|.|TRBV10-3
CAISEGVRWNTEAFF
TGTGCCATCAGTGAAGGGGTGAGATGGAACACTGAAGCTTTCTTT
>TRBJ1-2|.|.|TRBV5-4
CASSPSPTSQVHYGYTF
TGTGCCAGCAGCCCCTCCCCTACATCACAGGTTCACTATGGCTACACCTTC
>TRBJ1-1|.|.|TRBV19
CASSMTGNTEAFF
TGTGCCAGTAGTATGACAGGGAACACTGAAGCTTTCTTT
>TRBJ1-2|.|.|TRBV4-1
CASLPQQGDYGYTF
TGCGCCAGCCTCCCCCAGCAGGGAGACTATGGCTACACCTTC
>TRBJ1-2|.|.|TRBV2
CASSGGWGGYTF
TGTGCCAGCAGTGGAGGGTGGGGTGGCTACACCTTC
>TRBJ1-1|.|.|TRBV5-6
CASSTRDTEAFF
TGTGCCAGCAGCACAAGGGACACTGAAGCTTTCTTT
>TRBJ2-3|.|.|TRBV7-2
CASSLGAYSSTDTQYF
TGTGCCAGCAGCTTAGGAGCTTATTCTAGCACAGATACGCAGTATTTT
>TRBJ1-2|once|.|TRBV30
CAWSRPGGNYGYTF
TGTGCCTGGAGTCGCCCGGGGGGCAACTATGGCTACACCTTC
>TRBJ2-5|.|.|TRBV7-9
CASRGSGETQYF
TGTGCCAGCAGGGGGTCAGGGGAGACCCAGTACTTC
>TRBJ1-5|once|.|TRBV4-1
CASSPQAGGWYQPQHF
TGCGCCAGCAGCCCCCAGGCGGGGGGGTGGTATCAGCCCCAGCATTTT